The 2 T cell receptor beta chains reported below all come from one sample, sequenced in a study of CD8+ T cells in alopecia areata. Extracted RNA was reverse transcribed into cDNA, the sequencing template. Assay: immunoSEQ multiplex PCR; the TCRdb copy retains only in-frame clones and omits some. The top ten clones hold about 15% of a sample with some 200,000 clones, over 50% of them seen once. The source material was CD4+ T cells sorted from blood, sampled at week 0. Receptor source: a human donor with alopecia areata.

The chain joins TRBV7-2 to TRBJ2-1; TRBD2 matches at 12 bases. Germline V lookup: CDR1 SGHTA, CDR2 FQGNSA. Trimming removed 6 bases from V and 9 bases from J; junction bases left unmatched: 9. CDR3 size: 15 residues. Here the CDR3 DNA reads TGTGCCAGCAGTCCACTAGCGGGGGGAGTTGTTGAGCAGTTCTTC. Its translation: CASSPLAGGVVEQFF.

The gene calls are TRBV19 and TRBJ2-7, with D possibly TRBD1 on 6 matching bases. Trimming took off 5 bases at V and 1 base at J, with 12 bases between the two ends. Germline CDR1 and CDR2: LNHDA and SQIVND (reference sequence). The CDR3 totals 14 residues. The CDR3 region is CASSSPGVSYEQYF. The CDR3 nucleotides read TGTGCCAGTAGTTCTCCAGGGGTTTCCTACGAGCAGTACTTC.